Listed below are T cell receptor beta chains from one sample, sequenced in a study of blood T cell repertoires in COVID-19. Repertoires were generated with immunoSEQ multiplex PCR, while TCRdb's copy carries only in-frame clones and drops some. The repertoire consists of about 110,000 clones, with roughly 79% occurring once and the leading ten covering around 16%. Sample: peripheral blood. All receptors come from a woman of 80 years or more with active or convalescent COVID-19. Each CDR3 is given with its conserved first and last residue. The D gene is left open where the match is weak.

CDR3aa: CAWNMGSSSANTGELFF; CDR3nt: TGTGCCTGGAATATGGGCAGCTCATCCGCGAACACCGGGGAGCTGTTTTTT; d_gene: -; j_gene: TRBJ2-2; v_gene: TRBV30
CDR3aa: CASTPRTSPGELFF; CDR3nt: TGTGCCAGCACTCCAAGGACTAGCCCCGGGGAGCTGTTTTTT; d_gene: TRBD2; j_gene: TRBJ2-2; v_gene: TRBV2
CDR3aa: CASSLVIAGEQFF; CDR3nt: TGTGCCAGCAGCTTAGTAATAGCGGGGGAGCAGTTCTTC; d_gene: TRBD2; j_gene: TRBJ2-1; v_gene: TRBV7-9
CDR3aa: CASSPPTGGAYNEQFF; CDR3nt: TGTGCCAGCTCACCCCCGACGGGGGGGGCCTACAATGAGCAGTTCTTC; d_gene: TRBD2; j_gene: TRBJ2-1; v_gene: TRBV18
CDR3aa: CASSSLEDWTSGYNEQFF; CDR3nt: TGTGCCAGCAGCTCCTTGGAAGACTGGACTAGCGGCTACAATGAGCAGTTCTTC; d_gene: TRBD2; j_gene: TRBJ2-1; v_gene: TRBV7-9
CDR3aa: CASSLRPGLAYEQYF; CDR3nt: TGCGCCAGCAGCCTCCGACCGGGACTAGCATACGAGCAGTACTTC; d_gene: TRBD2; j_gene: TRBJ2-7; v_gene: TRBV5-1
CDR3aa: CASSLVRQGGSGELFF; CDR3nt: TGTGCCAGCAGCTTAGTTCGCCAGGGGGGTTCCGGGGAGCTGTTTTTT; d_gene: -; j_gene: TRBJ2-2; v_gene: TRBV11-1
CDR3aa: CSASDPGAAQGAQYF; CDR3nt: TGCAGTGCTAGTGACCCTGGAGCGGCACAGGGGGCCCAGTACTTC; d_gene: TRBD1; j_gene: TRBJ2-5; v_gene: TRBV20-1
CDR3aa: CASNKLTNTGELFF; CDR3nt: TGTGCCAGCAATAAACTTACTAACACCGGGGAGCTGTTTTTT; d_gene: -; j_gene: TRBJ2-2; v_gene: TRBV27
CDR3aa: CASSSGTSGSTGELFF; CDR3nt: TGTGCCAGCAGCTCCGGGACTAGCGGGAGTACCGGGGAGCTGTTTTTT; d_gene: TRBD2; j_gene: TRBJ2-2; v_gene: TRBV5-4